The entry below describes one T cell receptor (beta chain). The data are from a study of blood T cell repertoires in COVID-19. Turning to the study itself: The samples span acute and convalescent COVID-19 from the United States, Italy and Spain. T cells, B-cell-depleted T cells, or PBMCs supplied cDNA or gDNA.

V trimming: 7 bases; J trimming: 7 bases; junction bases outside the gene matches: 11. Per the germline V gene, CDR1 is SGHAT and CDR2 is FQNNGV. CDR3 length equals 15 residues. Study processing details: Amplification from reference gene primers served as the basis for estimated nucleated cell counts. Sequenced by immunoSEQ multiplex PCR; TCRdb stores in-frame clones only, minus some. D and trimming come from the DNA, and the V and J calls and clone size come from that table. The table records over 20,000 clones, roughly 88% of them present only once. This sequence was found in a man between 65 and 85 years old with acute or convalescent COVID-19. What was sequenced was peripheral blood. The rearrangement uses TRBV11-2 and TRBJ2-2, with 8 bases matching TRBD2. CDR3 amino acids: CASTGLAGFVGELFF. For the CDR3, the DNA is TGTGCCAGCACGGGTCTAGCGGGCTTCGTCGGGGAGCTGTTTTTT.